These 21 T cell receptor beta chains share one sample of origin, sequenced in a study of blood T cell repertoires in COVID-19. The assay was immunoSEQ multiplex PCR, and TCRdb's table has in-frame clones only and misses some. Here the sample spans about 100,000 clones, 85% being singletons. Input material: peripheral blood. These receptors all stem from a human donor in a cohort sampled during active COVID-19.

The chain combines TRBV19 with TRBJ2-7, with 8 bases that match TRBD1. V was pared by 5 bases and J by 6 bases, with 12 bases of the junction left unmatched. Germline assignment: CDR1 LNHDA and CDR2 SQIVND (reference sequence). This CDR3 region has 15 residues. The DNA for the CDR3 is TGTGCCAGTAGTCCGGGACAGGTTTCGCCAAGCGAGCAGTACTTC. It is translated as CASSPGQVSPSEQYF.

Written as DNA, the CDR3 is TGTGCCAGCAGCGTAGAGGGGAGGGGCGCAGATACGCAGTATTTT. Amino acid sequence: CASSVEGRGADTQYF. V usage is TRBV9 and J usage is TRBJ2-3, with 7 bases lining up with TRBD2. The CDR3 loop spans 15 amino acids. Trimming removed 0 bases from V and 4 bases from J; junction bases left unmatched: 5. The germline gives CDR1 SGDLS, CDR2 YYNGEE.

The chain uses TRBV5-1 and TRBJ2-3, with 7 bases lining up with TRBD2. Germline loops: CDR1 SGHRS, CDR2 YFSETQ. The V and J ends lost 4 bases and 2 bases, in that order; junction bases with no gene match: 13. CDR3 length: 17 residues. The CDR3 region is CASSGRGAGFITDTQYF. CDR3 DNA sequence: TGCGCCAGCAGCGGCCGTGGAGCGGGGTTCATCACAGATACGCAGTATTTT. Full variable domain (rest looked up from reference TRBV5-1 and TRBJ2-3): KAGVTQTPRYLIKTRGQQVTLSCSPISGHRSVSWYQQTPGQGLQFLFEYFSETQRNKGNFPGRFSGRQFSNSRSEMNVSTLELGDSALYLCASSGRGAGFITDTQYFGPGTRLTVL.

The genes are TRBV7-8 and TRBJ2-7; D possibly corresponds to TRBD1 (5 bases). Germline V gives CDR1 SGHVS, CDR2 FQNEAQ. With 5 bases removed from V and 6 bases from J, the gap between germline ends came to 11 bases. The CDR3 extends over 12 amino acids. CDR3 coding DNA: TGTGCCAGCAGCCCAACCAGGGCCGAGCAGTACTTC. Protein product: CASSPTRAEQYF.

Written as DNA, the CDR3 is TGTGCCAGCAGCTTAGCTCAGGGAAACTATGGCTACACCTTC. Its protein is CASSLAQGNYGYTF. The V call is TRBV7-8, the J call TRBJ1-2, with D perhaps TRBD1 (5 bases). Trimming shortened V by 0 bases and J by 2 bases, and 7 bases separated the two germline ends. Germline V gives CDR1 SGHVS, CDR2 FQNEAQ. The CDR3 extends over 14 amino acids.

J is TRBJ1-1 and V is TRBV7-2, with TRBD1 as a possible D gene (5 bases). Trimming removed 5 bases at V and 3 bases at J, with 16 bases between. There are 15 residues in the CDR3. CDR1 SGHTA and CDR2 FQGNSA come from the germline V gene. The CDR3 DNA reads as TGTGCCAGCAGCCCTACTCTAGGGGCGGACACTGAAGCTTTCTTT. This translates into CASSPTLGADTEAFF.

The chain has TRBV7-2 and TRBJ2-5, with a possible D match to TRBD1 (5 bases). The germline CDR1 and CDR2 sequences are SGHTA and FQGNSA. Trimming took 3 bases from V and 8 from J, leaving 10 bases between them. This CDR3 contains 12 residues. This CDR3 reads CASSLDTGTQYF. Here the CDR3 DNA reads TGTGCCAGCAGCTTGGACACAGGAACCCAGTACTTC.

The count of this clone is one. The chain links TRBV20-1 to TRBJ2-7, with D possibly being TRBD1 (5 bases). Germline lookup yields CDR1 DFQATT and CDR2 SNEGSKA (reference sequence). The V and J ends lost 3 bases and 6 bases respectively, with 21 bases between them. The CDR3 extends over 15 amino acids. CDR3 bases: TGCAGTGCTAGTAAAGACAGCTTTTCTTCGGGCGAGCAGTACTTC. Protein: CSASKDSFSSGEQYF.

The chain links TRBV5-6 to TRBJ2-1, with TRBD2 matching over 9 bases. CDR1 and CDR2 (germline): SGHDT, YYEEEE. V lost 2 bases, J lost 6 bases, and 3 bases stayed unmatched. This CDR3 spans 14 amino acids. The CDR3 sequence is CASSFGGRGNEQFF. DNA of the CDR3: TGTGCCAGCAGCTTCGGCGGGAGGGGCAATGAGCAGTTCTTC.

The chain uses TRBV19 and TRBJ1-5, with D uncertain. The CDR3 length is 14 residues. Germline V gives CDR1 LNHDA, CDR2 SQIVND (reference sequence). Trimming removed 4 bases from V and 2 bases from J, with 9 bases in between. The CDR3 DNA reads TGTGCCAGTAGTACCTTCGTTGGCAATCAGCCCCAGCATTTT. This codes for CASSTFVGNQPQHF.

The V and J genes are TRBV3-1 (or the pseudogene TRBV3-2) and TRBJ2-1, with 9 bases identical to TRBD2. The V and J ends lost 4 bases and 4 bases, in that order; junction bases with no gene match: 5. The germline V gene encodes CDR1 LGHDT and CDR2 YNNKEL (reference sequence). The CDR3 loop spans 15 amino acids. CDR3 DNA: TGTGCCAGCAGCCTGACTAGCGGTCCTTACAATGAGCAGTTCTTC. It specifies CASSLTSGPYNEQFF.

V is TRBV18 and J is TRBJ2-7; maybe TRBD2 (5 bases). V lost 1 base, J lost 5 bases, and 15 bases lay in between. Per the germline V gene, CDR1 is KGHSH and CDR2 is LQKENI. The CDR3 consists of 15 residues. CDR3 nucleotides: TGTGCCAGCTCACCACGGAGCGGCAGATCCCACGAGCAGTACTTC. This sequence encodes CASSPRSGRSHEQYF.

V and J are TRBV20-1 and TRBJ2-5, with 7 bases lining up with TRBD1. CDR1 and CDR2 from the germline V gene are DFQATT and SNEGSKA (reference sequence). Trimming cost V 4 bases and J 6 bases; bases outside gene matches: 2. This CDR3 has 11 residues. CDR3 nucleotides: TGCAGTGCTAACAGGGGACAGACCCAGTACTTC. Amino acids: CSANRGQTQYF.

The CDR3 DNA reads as TGTGCCAGCAGCCCCGAGGGGGGGCCAGATACGCAGTATTTT. Protein: CASSPEGGPDTQYF. This chain uses TRBV7-2 with TRBJ2-3, with D perhaps TRBD2 (7 bases). The CDR3 contains 14 residues. Trimming stripped 5 bases from V and 4 bases from J, with 13 bases between. The germline gives CDR1 SGHTA, CDR2 FQGNSA. Drawing the rest from reference TRBV7-2 and TRBJ2-3, the complete variable domain is GAGVSQSPSNKVTEKGKDVELRCDPISGHTALYWYRQSLGQGLEFLIYFQGNSAPDKSGLPSDRFSAERTGGSVSTLTIQRTQQEDSAVYLCASSPEGGPDTQYFGPGTRLTVL.

The chain carries TRBV6-4 and TRBJ2-2, with D possibly TRBD1 on 6 matching bases. The V and J ends lost 5 bases and 3 bases respectively, with 7 bases between them. The CDR3 totals 13 residues. Germline loops: CDR1 MRHNA, CDR2 SNTAGT. CDR3 in amino acids: CASSQGYTGELFF. CDR3 coding DNA: TGTGCCAGCAGTCAGGGGTACACCGGGGAGCTGTTTTTT.

The V and J genes are TRBV5-1 and TRBJ1-1; 9 bases are a match to TRBD1. Germline trimming cut 0 bases from V and 7 bases from J; bases unmatched to any gene: 7. Germline loops: CDR1 SGHRS, CDR2 YFSETQ. The CDR3 has 15 residues. CDR3 sequence: CASSLDNTGGSEAFF. CDR3 nucleotide sequence: TGCGCCAGCAGCTTGGACAACACAGGGGGCAGTGAAGCTTTCTTT.

The genes are TRBV5-1 and TRBJ2-2; 10 positions agree with TRBD1. There are 15 residues in the CDR3. Germline V CDR1 and CDR2: SGHRS, YFSETQ. V shed 4 bases and J 6 bases; nucleotides not matched to a gene: 6. The CDR3 DNA reads as TGCGCCAGCAGCATACTGGGACAGGGGTCCGGGGAGCTGTTTTTT. Translation gives CASSILGQGSGELFF.

The chain links TRBV6-6 to TRBJ1-1; 7 bases are a match to TRBD1. This CDR3 is built from 13 residues. Germline CDR1 MNHNY, CDR2 SVGAGI (reference sequence). V was clipped by 2 bases and J by 11 bases; unmatched bases: 8. The CDR3 reads CASSYQGTAHAFF. DNA for the CDR3: TGTGCCAGCAGTTACCAGGGGACAGCCCATGCTTTCTTT.

V and J are TRBV30 and TRBJ1-5; 9 bases agree with TRBD1. CDR3 size: 15 residues. Germline values: CDR1 GTSNPN, CDR2 SVGIG (reference sequence). V was clipped by 0 bases and J by 7 bases; unmatched bases: 7. CDR3 bases: TGTGCCTGGAGTGTACGACAGGGGGTTGGACAGCCCCAGCATTTT. Encoded protein: CAWSVRQGVGQPQHF. Supplemented by reference TRBV30 and TRBJ1-5, the full variable domain reads SQTIHQWPATLVQPVGSPLSLECTVEGTSNPNLYWYRQAAGRGLQLLFYSVGIGQISSEVPQNLSASRPQDRQFILSSKKLLLSDSGFYLCAWSVRQGVGQPQHFGDGTRLSIL.

This clone occurred once. The rearrangement links TRBV18 to TRBJ2-3, with no clear D. The germline gives CDR1 KGHSH, CDR2 LQKENI. The CDR3 spans 14 residues. V was trimmed by 3 bases and J by 4 bases, leaving 11 bases between them. CDR3 in amino acids: CASSPAGRADTQYF. The CDR3 nucleotides read TGTGCCAGCTCACCTGCTGGTCGAGCAGATACGCAGTATTTT.

This rearrangement joins TRBV2 to TRBJ1-5; TRBD1 aligns across 7 bases. Germline CDR1 reads SNHLY; CDR2 reads FYNNEI. V gave up 6 bases and J gave up 1 base; unmatched junction bases: 9. CDR3 size: 16 residues. CDR3 sequence reads: CASRKTTGFSNQPQHF. The CDR3 DNA follows: TGTGCCAGCAGAAAAACGACAGGGTTCAGCAATCAGCCCCAGCATTTT.